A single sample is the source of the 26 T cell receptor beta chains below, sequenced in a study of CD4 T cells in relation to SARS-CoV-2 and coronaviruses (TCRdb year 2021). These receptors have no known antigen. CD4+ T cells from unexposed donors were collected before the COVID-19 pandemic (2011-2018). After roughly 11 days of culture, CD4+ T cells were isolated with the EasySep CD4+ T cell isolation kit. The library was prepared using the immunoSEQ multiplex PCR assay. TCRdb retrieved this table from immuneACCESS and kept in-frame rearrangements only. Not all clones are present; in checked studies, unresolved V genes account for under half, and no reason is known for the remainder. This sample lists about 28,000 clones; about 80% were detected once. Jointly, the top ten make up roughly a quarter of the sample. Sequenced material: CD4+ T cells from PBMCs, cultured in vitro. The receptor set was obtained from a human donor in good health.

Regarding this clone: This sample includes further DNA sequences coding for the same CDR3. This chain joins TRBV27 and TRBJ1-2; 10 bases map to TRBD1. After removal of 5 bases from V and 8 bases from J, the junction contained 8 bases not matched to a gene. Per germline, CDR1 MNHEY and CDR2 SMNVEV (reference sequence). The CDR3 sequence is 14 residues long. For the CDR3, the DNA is TGTGCCAGCAGTACAAGACAGGGGGCGGGGGGCTACACCTTC. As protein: CASSTRQGAGGYTF.

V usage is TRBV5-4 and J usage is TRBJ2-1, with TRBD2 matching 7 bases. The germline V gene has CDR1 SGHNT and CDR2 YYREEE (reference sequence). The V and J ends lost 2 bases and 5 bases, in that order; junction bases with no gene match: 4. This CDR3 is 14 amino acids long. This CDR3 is CASSLKRGNNEQFF. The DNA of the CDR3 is TGTGCCAGCAGCTTAAAGCGGGGTAACAATGAGCAGTTCTTC. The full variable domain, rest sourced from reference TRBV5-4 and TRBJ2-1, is ETGVTQSPTHLIKTRGQQVTLRCSSQSGHNTVSWYQQALGQGPQFIFQYYREEENGRGNFPPRFSGLQFPNYSSELNVNALELDDSALYLCASSLKRGNNEQFFGPGTRLTVL.

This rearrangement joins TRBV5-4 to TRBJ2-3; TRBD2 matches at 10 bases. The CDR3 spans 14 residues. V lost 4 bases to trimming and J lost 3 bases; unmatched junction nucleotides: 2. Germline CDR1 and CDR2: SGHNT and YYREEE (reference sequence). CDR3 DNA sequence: TGTGCCAGCAGCGCGGGACTAGCGACAGATACGCAGTATTTT. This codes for CASSAGLATDTQYF.

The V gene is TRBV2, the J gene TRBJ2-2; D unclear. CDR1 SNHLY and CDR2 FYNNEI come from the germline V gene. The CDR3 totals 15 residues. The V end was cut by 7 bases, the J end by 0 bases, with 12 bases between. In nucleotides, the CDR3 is TGTGCCAGCATCCGCCAGCAGGCGAACACCGGGGAGCTGTTTTTT. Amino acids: CASIRQQANTGELFF.

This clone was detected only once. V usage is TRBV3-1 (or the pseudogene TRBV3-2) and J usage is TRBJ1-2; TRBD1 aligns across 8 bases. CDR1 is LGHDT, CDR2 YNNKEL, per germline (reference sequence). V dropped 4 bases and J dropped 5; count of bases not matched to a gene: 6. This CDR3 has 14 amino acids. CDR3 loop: CASSPEDRGYGYTF. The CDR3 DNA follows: TGTGCCAGCAGCCCCGAAGACAGGGGTTATGGCTACACCTTC.

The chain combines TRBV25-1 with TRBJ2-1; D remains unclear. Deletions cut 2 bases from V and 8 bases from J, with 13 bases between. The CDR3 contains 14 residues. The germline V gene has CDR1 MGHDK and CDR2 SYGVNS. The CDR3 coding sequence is TGTGCCAGCAGTGAAAGGACGAGTTCCTATGAGCAGTTCTTC. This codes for CASSERTSSYEQFF.

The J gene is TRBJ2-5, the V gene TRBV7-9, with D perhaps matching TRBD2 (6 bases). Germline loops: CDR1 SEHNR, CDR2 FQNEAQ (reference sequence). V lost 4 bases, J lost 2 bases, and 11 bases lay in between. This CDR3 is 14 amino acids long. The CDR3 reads CASSSHGGQETQYF. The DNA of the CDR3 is TGTGCCAGCAGCTCCCATGGGGGGCAAGAGACCCAGTACTTC.

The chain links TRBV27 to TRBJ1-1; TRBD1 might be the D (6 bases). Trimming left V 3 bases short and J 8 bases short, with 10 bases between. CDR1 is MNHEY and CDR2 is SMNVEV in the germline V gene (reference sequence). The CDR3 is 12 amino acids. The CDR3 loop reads CASSFWGAEAFF. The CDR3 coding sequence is TGTGCCAGCAGTTTTTGGGGGGCAGAAGCTTTCTTT.

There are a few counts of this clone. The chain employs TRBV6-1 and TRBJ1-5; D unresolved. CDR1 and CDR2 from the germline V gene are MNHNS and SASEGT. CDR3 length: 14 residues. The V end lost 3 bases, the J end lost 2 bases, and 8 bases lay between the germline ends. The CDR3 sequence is CASSEPRGNQPQHF. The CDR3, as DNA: TGTGCCAGCAGTGAGCCGAGGGGCAATCAGCCCCAGCATTTT.

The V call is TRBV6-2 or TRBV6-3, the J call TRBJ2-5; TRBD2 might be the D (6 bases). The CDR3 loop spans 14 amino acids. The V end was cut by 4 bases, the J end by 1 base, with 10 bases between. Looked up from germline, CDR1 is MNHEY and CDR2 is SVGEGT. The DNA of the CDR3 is TGTGCCAGCAGTTTTCAACTAGCCCAAGAGACCCAGTACTTC. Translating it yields CASSFQLAQETQYF.

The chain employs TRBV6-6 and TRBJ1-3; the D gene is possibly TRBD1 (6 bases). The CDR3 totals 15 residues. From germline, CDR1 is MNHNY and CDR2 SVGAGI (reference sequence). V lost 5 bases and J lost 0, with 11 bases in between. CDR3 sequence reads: CASSTGYYSGNTIYF. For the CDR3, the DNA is TGTGCCAGCAGTACAGGGTACTACTCTGGAAACACCATATATTTT.

The CDR3 nucleotides are TGTGCGGTAGCTAGGGACAGTAACACCGGGGAGCTGTTTTTT. Translated: CAVARDSNTGELFF. This chain uses TRBV30 with TRBJ2-2, with 7 nucleotides matching TRBD1. The CDR3 runs to 14 residues. From germline, CDR1 is GTSNPN and CDR2 SVGIG (reference sequence).

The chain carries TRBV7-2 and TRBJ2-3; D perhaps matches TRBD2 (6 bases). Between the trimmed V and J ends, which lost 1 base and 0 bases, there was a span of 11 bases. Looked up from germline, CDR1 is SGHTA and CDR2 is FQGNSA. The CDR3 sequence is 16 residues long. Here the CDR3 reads CASSLVGDSSTDTQYF. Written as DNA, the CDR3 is TGTGCCAGCAGCTTAGTAGGGGACTCTAGCACAGATACGCAGTATTTT.

The CDR3 sequence is CASSWDSYSNQPQHF. CDR3 in DNA: TGTGCCAGTAGTTGGGACAGTTATAGCAATCAGCCCCAGCATTTT. V and J are TRBV19 and TRBJ1-5; 7 nucleotides agree with TRBD1. With V trimmed by 5 bases and J by 0 bases, 4 bases remained unmatched. This CDR3 contains 15 residues. Germline lookup yields CDR1 LNHDA and CDR2 SQIVND (reference sequence).

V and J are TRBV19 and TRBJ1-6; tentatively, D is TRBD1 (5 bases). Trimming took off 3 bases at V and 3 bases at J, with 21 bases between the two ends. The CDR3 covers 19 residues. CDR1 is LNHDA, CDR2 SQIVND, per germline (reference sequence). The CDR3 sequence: CASSIAIVGTGLYNSPLHF. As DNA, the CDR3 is TGTGCCAGTAGTATCGCGATTGTGGGGACGGGCCTCTATAATTCACCCCTCCACTTT.

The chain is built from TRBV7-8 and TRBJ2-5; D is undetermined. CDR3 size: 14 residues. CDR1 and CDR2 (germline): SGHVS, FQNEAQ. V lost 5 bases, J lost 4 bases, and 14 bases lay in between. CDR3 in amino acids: CASSVGNRGETQYF. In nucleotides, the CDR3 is TGTGCCAGCAGCGTAGGGAACCGCGGAGAGACCCAGTACTTC. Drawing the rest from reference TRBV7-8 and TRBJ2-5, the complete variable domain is GAGVSQSPRYKVAKRGQDVALRCDPISGHVSLFWYQQALGQGPEFLTYFQNEAQLDKSGLPSDRFFAERPEGSVSTLKIQRTQQEDSAVYLCASSVGNRGETQYFGPGTRLLVL.

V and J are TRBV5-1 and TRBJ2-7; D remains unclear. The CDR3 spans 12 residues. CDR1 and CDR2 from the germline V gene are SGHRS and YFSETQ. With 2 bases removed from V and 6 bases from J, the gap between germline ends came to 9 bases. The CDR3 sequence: CASSFLGSEQYF. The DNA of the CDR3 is TGCGCCAGCAGCTTTCTGGGCTCCGAGCAGTACTTC. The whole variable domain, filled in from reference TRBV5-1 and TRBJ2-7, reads KAGVTQTPRYLIKTRGQQVTLSCSPISGHRSVSWYQQTPGQGLQFLFEYFSETQRNKGNFPGRFSGRQFSNSRSEMNVSTLELGDSALYLCASSFLGSEQYFGPGTRLTVT.

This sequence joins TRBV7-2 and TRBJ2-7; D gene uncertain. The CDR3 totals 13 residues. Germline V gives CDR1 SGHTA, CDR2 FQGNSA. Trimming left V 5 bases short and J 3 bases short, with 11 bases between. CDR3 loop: CASSLGLDYEQYF. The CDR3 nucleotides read TGTGCCAGCAGCCTCGGGCTTGACTACGAGCAGTACTTC.

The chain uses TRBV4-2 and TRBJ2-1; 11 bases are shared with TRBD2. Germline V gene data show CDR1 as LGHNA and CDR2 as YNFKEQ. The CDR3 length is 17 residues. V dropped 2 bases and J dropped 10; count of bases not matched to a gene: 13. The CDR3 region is CASSQTPILAGGGEQFF. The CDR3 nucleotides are TGTGCCAGCAGCCAAACCCCGATTCTAGCGGGGGGAGGGGAGCAGTTCTTC.

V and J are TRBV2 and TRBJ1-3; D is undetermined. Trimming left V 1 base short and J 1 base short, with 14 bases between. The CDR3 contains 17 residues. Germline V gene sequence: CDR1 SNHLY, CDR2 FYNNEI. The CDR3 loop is CASSEDGLHPSGNTIYF. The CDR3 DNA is TGTGCCAGCAGTGAAGATGGACTCCACCCGTCTGGAAACACCATATATTTT.

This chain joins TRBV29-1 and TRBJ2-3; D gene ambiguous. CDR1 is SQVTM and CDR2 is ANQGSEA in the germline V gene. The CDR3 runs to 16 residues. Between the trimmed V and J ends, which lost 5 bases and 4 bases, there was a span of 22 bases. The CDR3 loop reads CSVRDGVVGRSDTQYF. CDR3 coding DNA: TGCAGCGTTAGGGATGGTGTCGTTGGGCGGTCAGATACGCAGTATTTT.

The CDR3 DNA follows: TGTGCCAGCAGCAAATCCGGGACAGGGTGGGAAAAACTGTTTTTT. Translated, it gives CASSKSGTGWEKLFF. This chain connects TRBV6-5 to TRBJ1-4, with TRBD1 matching over 9 bases. Germline V gene lookup returns CDR1 MNHEY and CDR2 SVGAGI. The CDR3 is made up of 15 amino acids. J was trimmed by 8 bases and V by 6 bases; bases with no gene match: 10.

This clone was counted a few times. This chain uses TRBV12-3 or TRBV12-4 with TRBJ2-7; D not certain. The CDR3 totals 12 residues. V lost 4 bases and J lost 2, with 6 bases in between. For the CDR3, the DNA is TGTGCCAGCAGTTACGGACCCTACGAGCAGTACTTC. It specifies CASSYGPYEQYF.

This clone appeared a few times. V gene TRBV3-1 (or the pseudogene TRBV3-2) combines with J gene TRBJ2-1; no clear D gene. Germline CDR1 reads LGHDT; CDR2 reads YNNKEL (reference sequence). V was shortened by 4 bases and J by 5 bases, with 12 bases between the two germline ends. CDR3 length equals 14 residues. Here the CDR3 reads CASSPWDLDNEQFF. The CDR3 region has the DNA TGTGCCAGCAGCCCATGGGATTTAGACAATGAGCAGTTCTTC.

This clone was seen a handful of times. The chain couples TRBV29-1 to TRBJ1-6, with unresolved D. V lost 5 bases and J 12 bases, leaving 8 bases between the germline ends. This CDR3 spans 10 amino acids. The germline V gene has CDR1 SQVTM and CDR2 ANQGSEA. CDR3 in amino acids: CSVRLLPLHF. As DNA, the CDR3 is TGCAGCGTTCGCCTGTTACCCCTCCACTTT. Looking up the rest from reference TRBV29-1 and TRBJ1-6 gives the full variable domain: SAVISQKPSRDICQRGTSLTIQCQVDSQVTMMFWYRQQPGQSLTLIATANQGSEATYESGFVIDKFPISRPNLTFSTLTVSNMSPEDSSIYLCSVRLLPLHFGNGTRLTVT.

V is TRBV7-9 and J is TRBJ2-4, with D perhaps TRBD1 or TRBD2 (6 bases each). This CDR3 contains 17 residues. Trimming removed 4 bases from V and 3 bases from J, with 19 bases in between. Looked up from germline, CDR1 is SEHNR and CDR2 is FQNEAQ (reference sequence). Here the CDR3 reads CASSSYLRGVGKNIQYF. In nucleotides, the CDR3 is TGTGCCAGCAGCTCCTATTTAAGGGGGGTAGGCAAAAACATTCAGTACTTC.